This T cell receptor (beta chain) was recovered during a study of blood T cell repertoires in COVID-19. Study information: The United States, Italy and Spain provided the acute and convalescent COVID-19 samples. Nucleic acid was either cDNA or gDNA, and it came from T cells, B-cell-depleted T cells, or PBMCs.

As originally analysed: Reference gene primers were amplified, and this amplification served to estimate nucleated cell counts. Libraries were prepared by immunoSEQ multiplex PCR; TCRdb keeps only in-frame clonotypes and omits some of them. The V and J calls and the clone size are those of that table, but D and trimming were determined from the DNA. This sample has 150,000 to 200,000 clones; 70% to 80% occur once, and the top ten carry approximately 8%. This clone has a single count. CDR1 and CDR2 from the germline V gene are SEHNR and FQNEAQ (reference sequence). With V trimmed by 7 bases and J by 5 bases, 11 bases remained unmatched. The CDR3 sequence is 14 residues long.

The sample consisted of peripheral blood. The receptor's source is a man aged 55 to 70 with acute or convalescent COVID-19. V usage is TRBV7-9 and J usage is TRBJ2-7, with 7 bases identical to TRBD1. CDR3: CASTPWDSNDEQYF. The CDR3, as DNA: TGTGCCAGCACCCCCTGGGACAGTAACGACGAGCAGTACTTC. Together with reference TRBV7-9 and TRBJ2-7, the CDR3 gives the full variable domain: DTGVSQNPRHKITKRGQNVTFRCDPISEHNRLYWYRQTLGQGPEFLTYFQNEAQLEKSRLLSDRFSAERPKGSFSTLEIQRTEQGDSAMYLCASTPWDSNDEQYFGPGTRLTVT.